The entry below describes one T cell receptor (beta chain). Method: immunoSEQ multiplex PCR; TCRdb's copy keeps in-frame clones and lacks some. Of about 47,000 clones detected, 85% to 95% appear once; the ten largest clones hold over 4.5%. This record comes from a study of graft-versus-host responses after intestinal transplantation. The length of the CDR3 is 14 residues. Between the trimmed V and J ends, which lost 0 bases and 3 bases, there was a span of 8 bases. Germline V lookup: CDR1 MNHEY, CDR2 SVGAGI. The sample here was PBMCs, taken around 820 days after a first intestinal transplant, on the day of a second. The J gene is TRBJ1-1, the V gene TRBV6-5; D is undetermined. The sequence was obtained from a human patient who received an intestinal transplant, so some T cells may come from the graft donor. In DNA, the CDR3 is TGTGCCAGCAGTTACTCTGGAGGAGACACTGAAGCTTTCTTT. This gives the protein CASSYSGGDTEAFF.